This T cell receptor (beta chain) was obtained from a study of T-cell memory formation after mild COVID-19. The wider study: Largely, the TCR clusters proved donor specific. Study-wide points: CD4+ clones that contracted lay mainly in CM and EM; CD8+ ones lay in EMRA. Unconfirmed was the SARS-CoV-2 specificity of second-wave clones that peaked on day 37.

TCRdb ran MiXCR on the 5' RACE reads and lists one entry per CDR3 protein. Here the sample spans a few hundred thousand distinct CDR3 sequences, around 19% being singletons. The germline gives CDR1 MGHRA, CDR2 YSYEKL. This CDR3 spans 14 amino acids. J gave up 2 bases and V 6 bases, and 5 bases lay outside the gene matches. This clonotype was seen a few times. Its antigen is still unknown. This sequence originates from a man between 18 and 29 years old who had mild COVID-19 (a few samples of this study predate the infection). Cell type and time point are not known. The chain links TRBV4-1 to TRBJ1-2, with 8 bases matching TRBD1. The sample taken for sequencing was PBMCs or a T cell subset sorted from them (not recorded which). CDR3 nucleotide sequence: TGCGCCAGCAGGGTTAACAGGGGGAACTATGGCTACACCTTC. Translated: CASRVNRGNYGYTF.